Listed here are 12 T cell receptor beta chains from one sample, sequenced in a study of tumor-infiltrating lymphocytes in oesophageal squamous cell carcinoma. TCRdb reprocessed the PCR reads with MiXCR, giving one entry per CDR3 protein. The sample shows 15,000 to 20,000 distinct CDR3 sequences, 44% of them seen only once. What was sequenced was blood. The receptors stem from a female donor with esophageal squamous cell carcinoma.

A few counts support this clonotype. The chain employs TRBV9 and TRBJ2-3; 10 nucleotides line up with TRBD2. The CDR3 spans 16 residues. Germline lookup yields CDR1 SGDLS and CDR2 YYNGEE. V shed 0 bases, J shed 3 bases, and the junction held 4 bases outside the gene matches. In DNA, the CDR3 is TGTGCCAGCAGCGTAGGTCTAGCGGGAGAGACAGATACGCAGTATTTT. It yields the protein CASSVGLAGETDTQYF. Together with reference TRBV9 and TRBJ2-3, the CDR3 gives the full variable domain: DSGVTQTPKHLITATGQRVTLRCSPRSGDLSVYWYQQSLDQGLQFLIQYYNGEERAKGNILERFSAQQFPDLHSELNLSSLELGDSALYFCASSVGLAGETDTQYFGPGTRLTVL.

About this clonotype: No conserved phenylalanine or tryptophan is present at the end of the CDR3, so a read error is the likely explanation. No DNA is shown, since the ends of the CDR3 on it are uncertain; the CDR3 is the one TCRdb lists. The J gene is TRBJ2-1, the V gene TRBV24-1; the D segment call TRBD1 is taken from the table without a DNA check. The germline CDR1 and CDR2 sequences are KGHDR and SFDVKD. The CDR3 is made up of 17 amino acids, end residues included. The CDR3 reads CATSAPGDSNYGYTFGS.

As regards this clonotype: Mismatch with germline at one junction end may stem from a read error. This rearrangement joins TRBV5-4 to TRBJ1-6; TRBD1 is a possible D gene (5 bases). Per germline, CDR1 SGHNT and CDR2 YYREEE (reference sequence). The CDR3 consists of 15 residues. CDR3 nucleotide sequence: TGTGCCAGCAGCTTCGGGACTAGCGAAGCCTGCGAGCAGTACTTT. This translates into CASSFGTSEACEQYF. Variable domain in full (rest from reference TRBV5-4 and TRBJ1-6): ETGVTQSPTHLIKTRGQQVTLRCSSQSGHNTVSWYQQALGQGPQFIFQYYREEENGRGNFPPRFSGLQFPNYSSELNVNALELDDSALYLCASSFGTSEACEQYFGNGTRLTVT.

This clonotype came up a few times. The gene calls are TRBV7-2 and TRBJ2-3; 10 nucleotides match TRBD2. After removal of 2 bases from V and 0 bases from J, the junction contained 2 bases not matched to a gene. Germline CDR1 SGHTA, CDR2 FQGNSA. The CDR3 has 16 amino acids. CDR3 sequence: CASSLIAGGSTDTQYF. The CDR3 DNA sequence: TGTGCCAGCAGCTTAATAGCGGGGGGCAGCACAGATACGCAGTATTTT.

In this sample, this clonotype turned up a few times. The rearrangement uses TRBV2 and TRBJ1-5, with 8 bases fitting TRBD1. With V trimmed by 6 bases and J by 5 bases, 6 bases remained unmatched. Looked up from germline, CDR1 is SNHLY and CDR2 is FYNNEI. This CDR3 has 14 residues. CDR3 protein: CASRDRDRYQPQHF. In nucleotides, the CDR3 is TGTGCCAGCAGGGACCGGGACAGGTATCAGCCCCAGCATTTT.

The chain links TRBV7-4 to TRBJ2-5; TRBD2 aligns across 14 bases. The DNA end lines up better with TRBJ2-7; the J call may be wrong. The CDR3 has 16 residues. Per the germline V gene, CDR1 is SGHVT and CDR2 is SQSDAQ. The chain's CDR3 is CASSDYGTSGSHEQYF. In nucleotides, the CDR3 is TGTGCCAGCAGCGATTACGGGACTAGCGGGAGCCACGAGCAGTACTTC.

The V and J genes are TRBV7-8 and TRBJ2-1; D is undetermined. Trimming removed 5 bases from V and 7 bases from J, with 12 bases in between. This CDR3 has 13 residues. CDR1 and CDR2 from the germline V gene are SGHVS and FQNEAQ. CDR3 in DNA: TGTGCCAGCAGCCCAGGTGGGCCTAATGAGCAGTTCTTC. This translates into CASSPGGPNEQFF.

Sample share makes this clonotype medium-sized. CDR3: CASVLSGANVLTF. CDR3 DNA sequence: TGTGCCTCGGTCCTCTCTGGGGCCAACGTCCTGACTTTC. The V gene is TRBV28, the J gene TRBJ2-6; no clear D gene. CDR3 length equals 13 residues. Germline lookup yields CDR1 MDHEN and CDR2 SYDVKM. V was shortened by 11 bases and J by 0 bases, with 8 bases between the two germline ends.

With respect to this clonotype: At one end the junction does not follow the germline gene, possibly because of a read error. The chain links TRBV5-3 to TRBJ2-1; D is possibly TRBD1 (6 bases). The tail of the sequence fits TRBJ2-7 better, so the J call may be wrong. TRBV5-3 is sorted into the ORF group, with uncertain function. This CDR3 spans 15 amino acids. The CDR3 spells CASSLEQGTTYEQYF. CDR3 DNA sequence: TGTGCCAGCAGCTTAGAACAGGGTACCACCTACGAGCAGTACTTC.

This chain uses TRBV28 with TRBJ2-5; D uncertain. The better agreement between TRBJ2-1 and the DNA end casts doubt on the J call. The CDR3 has 12 residues. Germline-derived CDR1 and CDR2 are MDHEN and SYDVKM. CDR3: CASSFSRNEQFF. CDR3 bases: TGTGCCAGCAGTTTTTCTAGAAATGAGCAGTTCTTC.

The chain has TRBV7-8 and TRBJ2-7, with TRBD2 identical over 12 bases. The germline CDR1 and CDR2 sequences are SGHVS and FQNEAQ. The CDR3 spans 16 residues. The J segment lost 7 bases and the V segment lost 5 bases, leaving 12 bases of the junction unmatched. The CDR3 here is CASSPKTSGSFHEQYF. The CDR3 bases are TGTGCCAGCAGCCCCAAGACTAGCGGGAGCTTCCATGAGCAGTACTTC. Using reference TRBV7-8 and TRBJ2-7 for the parts outside the CDR3, the full variable domain is GAGVSQSPRYKVAKRGQDVALRCDPISGHVSLFWYQQALGQGPEFLTYFQNEAQLDKSGLPSDRFFAERPEGSVSTLKIQRTQQEDSAVYLCASSPKTSGSFHEQYFGPGTRLTVT.

This clonotype was seen many times. V usage is TRBV2 and J usage is TRBJ1-2; unclear D gene. Trimming removed 7 bases from V and 8 bases from J, with 26 bases in between. The CDR3 contains 16 residues. The germline gives CDR1 SNHLY, CDR2 FYNNEI. The chain's CDR3 is CASTPSAAAYGSGYTF. In DNA, the CDR3 is TGTGCCAGCACCCCGAGCGCGGCAGCCTATGGATCGGGCTACACCTTC. Full variable domain (remainder filled in from reference TRBV2 and TRBJ1-2): EPEVTQTPSHQVTQMGQEVILRCVPISNHLYFYWYRQILGQKVEFLVSFYNNEISEKSEIFDDQFSVERPDGSNFTLKIRSTKLEDSAMYFCASTPSAAAYGSGYTFGSGTRLTVV.